This T cell receptor (beta chain) is drawn from a study of CXCR3-negative and CXCR3-positive naive CD8 T cells. Study-level points and caveats: Hydrophobicity was higher for TRB CDR3s found in CXCR3-positive naive cells than in CXCR3-negative naive cells.

To note about this clonotype: Its target is not known.

Per the germline V gene, CDR1 is SGHRS and CDR2 is YFSETQ. The CDR3 runs 15 residues. UMI labels and 5' RACE were used to prepare the TRB cDNA libraries. Reanalyzing the 5' RACE reads, TCRdb keeps one entry per CDR3 protein, without DNA. The listing contains about 150,000 distinct CDR3 sequences. Sequenced material: naive CXCR3+ CD8+ T cells from blood. Subset indicated: CD45RO-CCR7+CD27+CD95- naive CD8+ T cells expressing CXCR3 (TNR3+). J is TRBJ2-7 and V is TRBV5-1; absent DNA, TCRdb's TRBD2 call cannot be checked. The source of this sequence is a human donor in good health. Some clones in this sample may be carry-over from other donors' samples. CDR3: CASSLEAVGGYEQYF.